One and the same sample provided the 6 T cell receptor beta chains below, sequenced in a study of Ad26.COV2.S vaccination and SARS-CoV-2 variants. Repertoires were generated with immunoSEQ multiplex PCR, while TCRdb's copy carries only in-frame clones and drops some. The sample holds around 300,000 clones, 88% seen once. Treatment specified: some 20 received Ad26.COV2.S at low or high dose, single or two shots; 5 received placebo; per-sample allocation not given. The samples date from day 63 after the first vaccine or placebo injection. Sequencing was performed on peripheral blood, taken in a trial of Ad26.COV2.S vaccine versus placebo. These receptors all stem from a person aged 18-65 years who received the Ad26.COV2.S COVID-19 vaccine or a placebo.

The rearrangement uses TRBV7-2 and TRBJ1-2; 9 bases fit TRBD1. V dropped 4 bases and J dropped 5; count of bases not matched to a gene: 8. The CDR3 spans 15 residues. Per germline, CDR1 SGHTA and CDR2 FQGNSA. The CDR3 spells CASSSRTGEAYGYTF. The DNA of the CDR3 is TGTGCCAGCAGCTCACGGACAGGGGAGGCTTATGGCTACACCTTC.

The J gene is TRBJ2-5, the V gene TRBV12-3 or TRBV12-4; no firm D call. V lost 7 bases and J 2 bases, leaving 11 bases between the germline ends. This CDR3 region has 13 residues. The CDR3 nucleotides read TGTGCCAGCACCGCAAGGTGGCAAGAGACCCAGTACTTC. Its translation: CASTARWQETQYF.

The chain links TRBV29-1 to TRBJ2-5; D might be TRBD1 or TRBD2, each matching 5 bases. Trimming took off 7 bases at V and 2 bases at J, with 11 bases between the two ends. The CDR3 totals 12 residues. The V gene's germline CDR1 is SQVTM and CDR2 ANQGSEA. CDR3 bases: TGCAGCGGGGACGTCGAACAAGAGACCCAGTACTTC. Translating gives CSGDVEQETQYF.

This rearrangement joins TRBV5-1 to TRBJ1-2, with 8 bases identical to TRBD1. This CDR3 spans 13 amino acids. The germline V gene has CDR1 SGHRS and CDR2 YFSETQ. Germline trimming cut 0 bases from V and 7 bases from J; bases unmatched to any gene: 2. The CDR3 reads CASSLDRGVGYTF. The CDR3 DNA reads TGCGCCAGCAGCTTGGACAGGGGGGTTGGCTACACCTTC.

This clone occurred once. This chain links TRBV20-1 with TRBJ2-5; D not certain. The germline V and J ends were trimmed by 4 bases and 3 bases, with 6 bases remaining between them. The CDR3 is 11 residues long. Germline CDR1 is DFQATT and CDR2 is SNEGSKA (reference sequence). Written as DNA, the CDR3 is TGCAGTGCTACCGCGGAAGAGACCCAGTACTTC. Protein product: CSATAEETQYF.

This clone was found many times. The V gene is TRBV10-1, the J gene TRBJ2-1, with D perhaps TRBD1 or TRBD2 (5 bases each). The length of the CDR3 is 18 residues. V was cut by 6 bases and J by 7 bases, with 28 bases left in between. Germline CDR1 WNHNN, CDR2 SYGVQD (reference sequence). The CDR3, as DNA: TGCGCCAGCAGAGCAGAACCCATGGGACCTCACGCAGAAAATGAGCAGTTCTTC. Amino acid sequence: CASRAEPMGPHAENEQFF.